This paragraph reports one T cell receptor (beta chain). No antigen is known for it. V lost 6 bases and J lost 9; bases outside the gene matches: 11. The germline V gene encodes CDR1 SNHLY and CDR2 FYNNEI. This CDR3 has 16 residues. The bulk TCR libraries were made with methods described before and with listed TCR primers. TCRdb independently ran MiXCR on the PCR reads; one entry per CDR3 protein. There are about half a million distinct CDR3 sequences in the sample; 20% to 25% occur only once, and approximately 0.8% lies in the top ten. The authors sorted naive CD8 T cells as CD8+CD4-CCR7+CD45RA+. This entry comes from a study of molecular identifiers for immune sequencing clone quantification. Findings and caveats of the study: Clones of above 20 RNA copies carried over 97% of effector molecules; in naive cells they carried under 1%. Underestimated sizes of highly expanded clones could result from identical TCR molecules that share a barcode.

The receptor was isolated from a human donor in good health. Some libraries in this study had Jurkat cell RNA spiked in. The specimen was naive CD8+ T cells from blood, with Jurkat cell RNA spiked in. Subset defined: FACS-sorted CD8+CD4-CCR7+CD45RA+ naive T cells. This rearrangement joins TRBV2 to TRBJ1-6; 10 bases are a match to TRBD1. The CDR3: CASRGLLGQGTSPLHF. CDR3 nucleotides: TGTGCCAGCAGGGGACTATTGGGACAGGGGACTTCACCCCTCCACTTT.